This T cell receptor beta chain was documented in a study of T cells in localized non-small cell lung cancer. Study observations and caveats: Median detection of top 100 tumor clones in adjacent lung was about 52 clones.

This clone was detected once. Its antigen is not identified. CDR3 length: 13 amino acids. V was cut by 1 base and J by 5 bases, with 6 bases left in between. Germline CDR1 SGDLS, CDR2 YYNGEE. TCRdb keeps only in-frame clones here, not all; method: immunoSEQ multiplex PCR. The sample has roughly 30,000 clones; approximately 92% are singletons. The sample in question was peripheral blood mononuclear cells, obtained before any cancer treatment. The TCR comes from a woman aged 40-69 years with stage III lung adenocarcinoma. The chain carries TRBV9 and TRBJ2-2, with no clear D. CDR3 loop: CASSVQQTGELFF. In DNA, the CDR3 is TGTGCCAGCAGCGTACAACAGACCGGGGAGCTGTTTTTT.